This T cell receptor (beta chain) was documented in a study of breast tumors, draining lymph nodes, adjacent tissues. In this sample, this clonotype turned up a few times. Using its own MiXCR run on the multiplex PCR reads, TCRdb lists one record per CDR3 protein. Altogether approximately 200,000 distinct CDR3 sequences are present, around 29% being singletons, with the ten largest covering approximately 4.5%. With 5 bases clipped from V and 5 bases from J, the junction kept 11 bases outside the gene matches. CDR1 LNHDA and CDR2 SQIVND come from the germline V gene (reference sequence). The CDR3 has 15 amino acids. The lymph nodes were axillary draining lymph nodes from breast cancer patients.

The TCR was taken from a female donor with breast cancer. Some clones in this sample may be carry-over from other donors' samples. Sequenced: axillary lymph node tissue. J is TRBJ1-1 and V is TRBV19, with 7 positions matching TRBD1. The CDR3 DNA is TGTGCCAGTAGTCCTGGTCAGGGGGTAGGGACTGAAGCTTTCTTT. Its protein is CASSPGQGVGTEAFF.